This T cell receptor beta chain was recorded in a study of T-cell memory formation after mild COVID-19. About the study: Largely, TCR clusters stayed within a single donor.

This clonotype was seen repeatedly, ten times or more. Its antigen is unknown. Study-level results: CM and EM subsets held most contracting CD4+ clones; EMRA held CD8+ ones. Clones from the second wave (peaking day 37) had unconfirmed SARS-CoV-2 specificity.

A single record per CDR3 protein comes from TCRdb applying MiXCR to the 5' RACE reads. This sample yields around 300,000 distinct CDR3 sequences, of which 12% to 15% are seen a single time; 22% belongs to the top ten. This clonotype originated in a young man who had mild COVID-19 (a few samples of this study predate the infection). Cell type and time point are not known. The specimen sequenced was PBMCs or a T cell subset sorted from them (not recorded which).

The CDR3 bases are TGTGCCAGCAGTTACCCCGGGACAGAAGAGACCCAGTACTTC. As protein: CASSYPGTEETQYF. The chain combines TRBV6-2 or TRBV6-3 with TRBJ2-5, with 7 bases aligning to TRBD1. Per germline, CDR1 MNHEY and CDR2 SVGEGT. This CDR3 is 14 amino acids long. V lost 2 bases to trimming and J lost 3 bases; unmatched junction nucleotides: 3.